A single sample is the source of the 22 T cell receptor beta chains below, sequenced in a study of shared clonotypes between healthy human individuals (dated by TCRdb to the early 2020s). Library preparation employed the immunoSEQ multiplex PCR assay. The table comes from immuneACCESS by way of TCRdb, which keeps in-frame sequences with V and J called. Part of the clones is missing from these tables; in studies checked, under half for an unresolved V gene and the rest for unknown reasons. For this sample there are under 200,000 clones; around 93% appear just once. The ten largest clones capture 0.067% of the sample. Sequencing was done on a sample of naive CD4+ T cells sorted from blood. The cell subset or site label for this specimen denotes: CD45RA+ positively selected. The receptors were gathered from a woman aged 25 to 39 in good health.

V and J are TRBV5-6 and TRBJ1-2; D may be TRBD1 (5 bases). The CDR3 has 15 amino acids. Germline CDR1 is SGHDT and CDR2 is YYEEEE. The V end lost 2 bases, the J end lost 4 bases, and 15 bases lay between the germline ends. CDR3 DNA: TGTGCCAGCAGCTTTTCCGGGACGGCGGCCTATGGCTACACCTTC. Translation: CASSFSGTAAYGYTF.

The chain joins TRBV6-6 to TRBJ2-7; 9 bases agree with TRBD1. This CDR3 region has 15 residues. V shed 6 bases and J 2 bases; nucleotides not matched to a gene: 8. CDR1 and CDR2 from the germline V gene are MNHNY and SVGAGI (reference sequence). In nucleotides, the CDR3 is TGTGCCAGCAGCCTACGACAGGGGGAGGCCTACGAGCAGTACTTC. Translating it yields CASSLRQGEAYEQYF.

The chain employs TRBV5-1 and TRBJ2-5; 12 nucleotides align to TRBD2. Judging by the DNA end, TRBJ2-7 fits better; the J call may be wrong. From germline, CDR1 is SGHRS and CDR2 YFSETQ. This CDR3 region has 15 residues. The CDR3 nucleotides read TGCGCCAGCAGCTTGGGGACTAGCGGGACCTACGAGCAGTACTTC. It translates to CASSLGTSGTYEQYF.

V usage is TRBV6-5 and J usage is TRBJ1-2, with D perhaps matching TRBD1 (5 bases). The length of the CDR3 is 11 residues. Trimming removed 8 bases from V and 7 bases from J, with 11 bases in between. CDR1 and CDR2 from the germline V gene are MNHEY and SVGAGI. CDR3 nucleotide sequence: TGTGCCAGCCGCGACGGGGGTGGCTACACCTTC. Translation gives CASRDGGGYTF.

The chain has TRBV7-3 and TRBJ2-3; weak D call: TRBD2 (6 bases). Germline CDR1 SGHTA, CDR2 FQGTGA. Trimming cost V 3 bases and J 4 bases, with 8 bases left between them. This CDR3 is built from 13 residues. CDR3 region: CASSFRRADTQYF. The CDR3, as DNA: TGTGCCAGCAGCTTCCGGAGGGCAGATACGCAGTATTTT.

This clone came up once. This chain joins TRBV27 and TRBJ2-7, with 7 bases identical to TRBD1. This CDR3 region has 19 residues. The V gene end was trimmed by 1 base and the J gene end by 1 base; junction bases not matched to a gene: 16. Looked up from germline, CDR1 is MNHEY and CDR2 is SMNVEV (reference sequence). This chain's CDR3 is CASSLFGRPHRGSSYEQYF. The CDR3 nucleotides are TGTGCCAGCAGTTTATTCGGACGCCCACACAGGGGATCTTCCTACGAGCAGTACTTC.

The chain uses TRBV19 and TRBJ2-7; the D gene is possibly TRBD2 (6 bases). Trimming took 5 bases from V and 4 from J, leaving 12 bases between them. This CDR3 contains 13 residues. Germline CDR1 and CDR2: LNHDA and SQIVND (reference sequence). CDR3 in DNA: TGTGCCAGTAGTCCCGTAGCGGCTTACGAGCAGTACTTC. Amino acids: CASSPVAAYEQYF.

The rearrangement uses TRBV6-1 and TRBJ1-5; D call uncertain. Trimming removed 2 bases at V and 5 bases at J, with 10 bases between. CDR1 is MNHNS and CDR2 is SASEGT in the germline V gene. The CDR3 runs to 14 residues. CDR3 DNA: TGTGCCAGCAGTGAAAGGGCAAGATATCAGCCCCAGCATTTT. Its protein product is CASSERARYQPQHF.

This chain joins TRBV2 and TRBJ1-5; possible D gene TRBD1, 5 bases. The germline V gene has CDR1 SNHLY and CDR2 FYNNEI. V was trimmed by 3 bases and J by 9 bases, leaving 12 bases between them. The CDR3 is 13 amino acids. The CDR3 is CASSDTYRPPQHF. CDR3 bases: TGTGCCAGCAGTGATACGTACAGGCCGCCCCAGCATTTT. The complete variable domain, with remaining parts taken from reference TRBV2 and TRBJ1-5, reads EPEVTQTPSHQVTQMGQEVILRCVPISNHLYFYWYRQILGQKVEFLVSFYNNEISEKSEIFDDQFSVERPDGSNFTLKIRSTKLEDSAMYFCASSDTYRPPQHFGDGTRLSIL.

V is TRBV28 and J is TRBJ1-4; D perhaps matches TRBD1 (6 bases). The CDR3 consists of 14 residues. Trimming left V 4 bases short and J 5 bases short, with 11 bases between. CDR1 is MDHEN, CDR2 SYDVKM, per germline. CDR3 region: CASSSGTPNEKLFF. CDR3 DNA sequence: TGTGCCAGCAGTTCCGGGACACCGAATGAAAAACTGTTTTTT.

The V and J genes are TRBV2 and TRBJ1-6; the D is unclear. This CDR3 is 13 amino acids long. V lost 4 bases and J lost 5, with 6 bases in between. Germline-derived CDR1 and CDR2 are SNHLY and FYNNEI. The CDR3 nucleotides read TGTGCCAGCAGTGCTATGGATAATTCACCCCTCCACTTT. It encodes CASSAMDNSPLHF.

For this clone: Other DNA sequences in the sample encode the same CDR3. This rearrangement joins TRBV28 to TRBJ2-7; D may be TRBD1 or TRBD2 (5 bases each). Per the germline V gene, CDR1 is MDHEN and CDR2 is SYDVKM. The V end was cut by 1 base, the J end by 2 bases, with 12 bases between. The CDR3 consists of 15 residues. The DNA for the CDR3 is TGTGCCAGCAGTTTATCGGGGACGGGCACCTACGAGCAGTACTTC. Translating it yields CASSLSGTGTYEQYF. The complete variable domain, with remaining parts taken from reference TRBV28 and TRBJ2-7, reads DVKVTQSSRYLVKRTGEKVFLECVQDMDHENMFWYRQDPGLGLRLIYFSYDVKMKEKGDIPEGYSVSREKKERFSLILESASTNQTSMYLCASSLSGTGTYEQYFGPGTRLTVT.

This chain uses TRBV21-1 with TRBJ1-3. TRBV21-1 is a pseudogene. CDR3 length equals 15 residues. The chain's CDR3 is CASIFPTGSGNTIYF. The CDR3, as DNA: TGTGCCAGCATTTTCCCCACGGGCTCTGGAAACACCATATATTTT.

This chain joins TRBV13 and TRBJ2-7, with 7 bases identical to TRBD2. Germline-derived CDR1 and CDR2 are PRHDT and FYEKMQ (reference sequence). The CDR3 covers 15 residues. V was clipped by 4 bases and J by 4 bases; unmatched bases: 10. The CDR3 DNA follows: TGTGCCAGCAGCTCCCCAGCTAGCGGAGATTACGAGCAGTACTTC. Translating gives CASSSPASGDYEQYF.

The chain carries TRBV5-4 and TRBJ2-7; D possibly corresponds to TRBD2 (5 bases). Germline CDR1 is SGHNT and CDR2 is YYREEE (reference sequence). The length of the CDR3 is 14 residues. Trimming cost V 1 base and J 5 bases, with 13 bases left between them. The CDR3 is CASSLYGIANEQYF. CDR3 DNA sequence: TGTGCCAGCAGCTTGTACGGGATCGCGAACGAGCAGTACTTC.

The chain recombines TRBV2 with TRBJ1-2; the match to TRBD1 covers 11 bases. The CDR3 spans 14 residues. The germline V gene has CDR1 SNHLY and CDR2 FYNNEI. The ends lost 7 bases at V and 6 bases at J; junction bases unmatched: 7. The DNA for the CDR3 is TGTGCCAGCAATTCCTGGACAGGGGGCGATGGCTACACCTTC. It codes for CASNSWTGGDGYTF.

The J gene is TRBJ2-5, the V gene TRBV28, with a tentative D call TRBD2 (6 bases). The DNA end is more similar to TRBJ2-7, so the J call may be wrong. CDR1 is MDHEN, CDR2 SYDVKM, per germline. The CDR3 consists of 14 residues. CDR3 region: CASSLDGGTYEQYF. Here the CDR3 DNA reads TGTGCCAGCAGTTTAGATGGCGGGACCTACGAGCAGTACTTC.

This rearrangement joins TRBV18 to TRBJ2-1, with 10 bases matching TRBD2. CDR3 length equals 15 residues. Germline V gene lookup returns CDR1 KGHSH and CDR2 LQKENI. After removal of 2 bases from V and 9 bases from J, the junction contained 7 bases not matched to a gene. The CDR3 is CASSPGLAVWGEQFF. DNA for the CDR3: TGTGCCAGCTCACCAGGACTAGCGGTTTGGGGTGAGCAGTTCTTC.

This sequence joins TRBV19 and TRBJ1-2; D not resolved. In germline, CDR1 is LNHDA, CDR2 SQIVND (reference sequence). The V end lost 2 bases, the J end lost 7 bases, and 8 bases lay between the germline ends. The CDR3 contains 12 residues. This chain's CDR3 is CASSISGTGYTF. The CDR3 nucleotides read TGTGCCAGTAGTATATCCGGCACTGGCTACACCTTC.

In DNA form, the CDR3 reads TGTGCCAGCAGTTACTCCCTCGGCGAGCAGTACTTC. It yields the protein CASSYSLGEQYF. This chain joins TRBV6-9 and TRBJ2-7; no definite D call. The CDR3 sequence is 12 residues long. The V and J ends lost 3 bases and 6 bases respectively, with 9 bases between them. Germline CDR1 reads MNHGY; CDR2 reads SVAAGI.

The gene calls are TRBV11-3 and TRBJ2-1, with D tentatively TRBD2 (6 bases). The CDR3 has 12 residues. Germline CDR1 SGHNT, CDR2 YENEEA. Trimming left V 5 bases short and J 4 bases short, with 6 bases between. The CDR3 coding sequence is TGTGCCAGCAGCGGGGGGTACAATGAGCAGTTCTTC. It is translated as CASSGGYNEQFF. Supplemented by reference TRBV11-3 and TRBJ2-1, the full variable domain reads EAGVVQSPRYKIIEKKQPVAFWCNPISGHNTLYWYLQNLGQGPELLIRYENEEAVDDSQLPKDRFSAERLKGVDSTLKIQPAELGDSAVYLCASSGGYNEQFFGPGTRLTVL.

V usage is TRBV5-4 and J usage is TRBJ2-7; 12 nucleotides agree with TRBD2. Germline CDR1 SGHNT, CDR2 YYREEE (reference sequence). The CDR3 totals 15 residues. The junction had 8 bases not matched to a gene; V was cut back by 3 bases and J by 7 bases. The CDR3 sequence is CASSSSGRAFGEQYF. DNA for the CDR3: TGTGCCAGCAGCTCTAGCGGGAGGGCCTTTGGGGAGCAGTACTTC.